This passage covers 16 T cell receptor beta chains from one sample sequenced in a study of T cell repertoires in ileal Crohn's disease. The repertoire was sequenced with immunoSEQ multiplex PCR; TCRdb's copy has only in-frame clones and lacks some. This table has around 8,600 clones, roughly 79% appearing once. Sequences were obtained from ileal tissue. Every receptor here comes from an adult with Crohn's disease.

In this sample, this clone turned up once. The chain recombines TRBV10-3 with TRBJ2-1; 10 bases map to TRBD2. The CDR3 covers 13 residues. The germline CDR1 and CDR2 sequences are ENHRY and SYGVKD. The trim removed 10 bases at V and 5 bases at J, leaving 5 bases unmatched. CDR3 sequence reads: CATGLAEHNEQFF. The CDR3 DNA is TGTGCCACCGGACTAGCGGAACACAATGAGCAGTTCTTC.

Judged by abundance, this clone is medium-sized. J is TRBJ2-1 and V is TRBV7-9; maybe TRBD2 (5 bases). The germline V and J ends were trimmed by 5 bases and 8 bases, with 10 bases remaining between them. CDR3 length: 12 amino acids. The germline CDR1 and CDR2 sequences are SEHNR and FQNEAQ (reference sequence). CDR3 bases: TGTGCCAGCAGCCCCTACGGGGATGAGCAGTTCTTC. Translated: CASSPYGDEQFF.

This chain links TRBV30 with TRBJ2-7; D is perhaps TRBD1 (6 bases). V dropped 2 bases and J dropped 5 bases, with 10 bases sitting between them. The CDR3 sequence is 12 residues long. Germline V gene data show CDR1 as GTSNPN and CDR2 as SVGIG (reference sequence). CDR3 in amino acids: CAWSLQGDEQYF. CDR3 DNA sequence: TGTGCCTGGAGTTTACAGGGCGACGAGCAGTACTTC. Full variable domain (rest looked up from reference TRBV30 and TRBJ2-7): SQTIHQWPATLVQPVGSPLSLECTVEGTSNPNLYWYRQAAGRGLQLLFYSVGIGQISSEVPQNLSASRPQDRQFILSSKKLLLSDSGFYLCAWSLQGDEQYFGPGTRLTVT.

Comments on this clone: Its ends do not fully match the called genes, so a read error is possible. The gene calls are TRBV7-9 and TRBJ2-7; 7 nucleotides agree with TRBD1. Per germline, CDR1 SEHNR and CDR2 FQNEAQ (reference sequence). This CDR3 region has 11 residues. The chain's CDR3 is CASSLQGEIGF. The CDR3 region has the DNA TGTGCCAGCAGCTTGCAGGGGGAAATCGGCTTC. Full variable domain (rest looked up from reference TRBV7-9 and TRBJ2-7): DTGVSQNPRHKITKRGQNVTFRCDPISEHNRLYWYRQTLGQGPEFLTYFQNEAQLEKSRLLSDRFSAERPKGSFSTLEIQRTEQGDSAMYLCASSLQGEIGFGPGTRLTVT.

J is TRBJ2-3 and V is TRBV2; 8 bases match TRBD1. Germline values: CDR1 SNHLY, CDR2 FYNNEI. V lost 7 bases and J lost 2; bases outside the gene matches: 8. The CDR3 covers 15 residues. In DNA form, the CDR3 reads TGTGCCAGCACAAAGACAGGGGCAAACACAGATACGCAGTATTTT. Its translation: CASTKTGANTDTQYF.

V and J are TRBV6-8 and TRBJ2-2, with 9 bases identical to TRBD2. The CDR3 covers 18 residues. Germline V gives CDR1 MNHGY, CDR2 SAAAGT. The V segment lost 2 bases and the J segment 5 bases; nucleotides outside the gene matches: 12. The CDR3 region has the DNA TGTGCCAGCAGTTACACCCGACGTGGGCGGGGGGGAACCGGGGAGCTGTTTTTT. Translating gives CASSYTRRGRGGTGELFF.

The chain employs TRBV2 and TRBJ1-1; 8 nucleotides align to TRBD1. In germline, CDR1 is SNHLY, CDR2 FYNNEI. The length of the CDR3 is 13 residues. V gave up 7 bases and J gave up 11 bases; unmatched junction bases: 12. The CDR3 DNA follows: TGTGCCAGCACTTTAGGACAGGGTTGGATGGCTTTCTTT. This codes for CASTLGQGWMAFF.

The J gene is TRBJ1-2, the V gene TRBV29-1; 8 bases align to TRBD1. Trimming at V came to 4 bases and at J to 4 bases, leaving 5 bases not matched to a gene. From germline, CDR1 is SQVTM and CDR2 ANQGSEA. The CDR3 runs 13 residues. This chain's CDR3 is CSVAPGGSYGYTF. CDR3 coding DNA: TGCAGCGTTGCCCCAGGGGGCAGCTATGGCTACACCTTC.

V gene TRBV18 combines with J gene TRBJ2-2; the D gene is possibly TRBD1 (5 bases). The germline V gene has CDR1 KGHSH and CDR2 LQKENI. Deletions cut 6 bases from V and 6 bases from J, with 17 bases between. The CDR3 consists of 15 residues. This chain's CDR3 is CASSLDQGEAGELFF. The CDR3 DNA reads TGTGCCAGCTCCCTGGATCAGGGTGAAGCCGGGGAGCTGTTTTTT.

This clone was seen once. The chain employs TRBV5-6 and TRBJ2-1, with D possibly TRBD1 on 5 matching bases. The germline V gene encodes CDR1 SGHDT and CDR2 YYEEEE. The V end was cut by 5 bases, the J end by 6 bases, with 12 bases between. This CDR3 spans 13 amino acids. The CDR3 sequence is CASSQTRGNEQFF. The CDR3 DNA follows: TGTGCCAGCAGTCAGACAAGGGGCAATGAGCAGTTCTTC.

The chain uses TRBV7-3 and TRBJ1-6; TRBD1 is a possible D gene (5 bases). This CDR3 contains 16 residues. Trimming pared 1 base from V and 8 bases from J, leaving 15 bases between. CDR1 is SGHTA and CDR2 is FQGTGA in the germline V gene. The CDR3 here is CASSLSGQGTHSPLHF. CDR3 DNA: TGTGCCAGCAGCTTAAGTGGTCAGGGCACCCATTCACCCCTCCACTTT.

This clone was counted between two and nine times. This chain joins TRBV6-6 and TRBJ1-5, with TRBD1 identical over 7 bases. Germline V gives CDR1 MNHNY, CDR2 SVGAGI (reference sequence). V lost 4 bases, J lost 0 bases, and 6 bases stayed unmatched. The CDR3 spans 16 residues. The DNA of the CDR3 is TGTGCCAGCAGTTTCGACGGGACAGATAGCAATCAGCCCCAGCATTTT. Encoded protein: CASSFDGTDSNQPQHF.

The rearrangement links TRBV19 to TRBJ2-7; 11 bases are shared with TRBD1. The length of the CDR3 is 14 residues. Germline CDR1 LNHDA, CDR2 SQIVND (reference sequence). V shed 6 bases and J 4 bases; nucleotides not matched to a gene: 5. CDR3 residues: CASRRTGGEYEQYF. For the CDR3, the DNA is TGTGCCAGTAGACGGACAGGGGGCGAGTACGAGCAGTACTTC.

This clone has only one observation. J is TRBJ1-4 and V is TRBV6-5, with 7 nucleotides matching TRBD1. Germline CDR1 MNHEY, CDR2 SVGAGI. V lost 5 bases, J lost 10 bases, and 10 bases stayed unmatched. The CDR3 is made up of 14 amino acids. CDR3 sequence reads: CASSLNRGRAKLFF. CDR3 nucleotides: TGTGCCAGCAGTCTTAACAGGGGTCGTGCAAAACTGTTTTTT.

The CDR3 nucleotides are TGTGCCAGTAGTATAAGCGGGATTTGGGAGCTGTTTTTT. Its protein is CASSISGIWELFF. The genes are TRBV19 and TRBJ2-2; 7 bases map to TRBD2. J gave up 9 bases and V 2 bases, and 3 bases lay outside the gene matches. The CDR3 is 13 residues long. Germline CDR1 is LNHDA and CDR2 is SQIVND (reference sequence).

The chain carries TRBV5-5 and TRBJ1-3; no clear D. The germline V gene encodes CDR1 SGHKS and CDR2 YYEKEE (reference sequence). This CDR3 comprises 14 residues. V was shortened by 4 bases and J by 4 bases, with 12 bases between the two germline ends. CDR3 sequence (DNA): TGTGCCAGCAGCGCCTGGGAGGTCGGAAACACCATATATTTT. Its protein product is CASSAWEVGNTIYF.